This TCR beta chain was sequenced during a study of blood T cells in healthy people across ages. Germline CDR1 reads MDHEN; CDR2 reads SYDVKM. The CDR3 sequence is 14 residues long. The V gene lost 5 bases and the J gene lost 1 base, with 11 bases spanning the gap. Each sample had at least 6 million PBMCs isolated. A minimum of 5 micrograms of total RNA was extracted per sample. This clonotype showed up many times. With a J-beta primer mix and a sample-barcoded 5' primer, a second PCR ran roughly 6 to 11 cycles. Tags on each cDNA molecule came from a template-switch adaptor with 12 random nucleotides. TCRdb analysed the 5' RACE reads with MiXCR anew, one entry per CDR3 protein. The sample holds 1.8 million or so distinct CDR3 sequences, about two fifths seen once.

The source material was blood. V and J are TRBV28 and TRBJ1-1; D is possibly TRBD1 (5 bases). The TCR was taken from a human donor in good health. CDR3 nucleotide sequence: TGTGCCAGCAGTGACTCTACAGGGAACACTGAAGCTTTCTTT. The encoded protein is CASSDSTGNTEAFF.